A selection of T cell receptor beta chains follows, all from one sample in a study of blood T cell repertoires in COVID-19. This table comes from immunoSEQ multiplex PCR, and its TCRdb copy is limited to in-frame clones, with some not included. The sample has 120,000 to 150,000 clones, approximately 87% seen once. The sample was peripheral blood. These receptors all come from a man older than 75 with acute or convalescent COVID-19. Both conserved end residues are trimmed from each CDR3. Size tells how often a clone was seen (once, few, many) or the class of an expanded clone, and some rows leave it out.

>TRBV7-9|TRBJ1-6|NA
ASSLDSGGDANSPLH
>TRBV5-4|TRBJ1-2|NA
ASSLLTGGEGYT
>TRBV25-1|TRBJ2-1|NA
ASSELGLAGNNEQF
>TRBV3-1/TRBV3-2|TRBJ1-1|once
ASSQGLFEAF
>TRBV3-1/TRBV3-2|TRBJ2-5|once
ASSLQTGRRETQY
>TRBV30|TRBJ1-1|NA
AWSSNAYSGETEAF
>TRBV7-8|TRBJ1-5|NA
ASSRDSLDQPQH
>TRBV30|TRBJ2-7|once
AWSVQGGPYEQY
>TRBV28|TRBJ2-3|NA
ASGRGSDTQY
>TRBV28|TRBJ1-4|NA
ASLDSSTNEKLF
>TRBV4-1|TRBJ2-2|few
ASSPGQGANTGELF
>TRBV11-2|TRBJ2-2|NA
ASSLDFQAGELF
>TRBV24-1|TRBJ2-3|NA
ATSDPRQGSTDTQY
>TRBV30|TRBJ2-3|NA
AWRGLQLTDTQY
>TRBV14|TRBJ1-1|NA
ASSQVDSGRAEAF
>TRBV19|TRBJ2-2|few
ASSIVGLNTGELF
>TRBV7-9|TRBJ2-7|NA
ASSLATGAYEQY
>TRBV5-1|TRBJ2-3|NA
ASSFLPLAGGARPDTQY
>TRBV3-1/TRBV3-2|TRBJ2-1|NA
ASSHRGAWNEQF
>TRBV5-8|TRBJ2-4|NA
ASSPLENIQY
>TRBV7-6|TRBJ2-2|once
ASSFGLAGAGGELF
>TRBV5-6|TRBJ1-6|NA
ASSFGTGGNSPLH